A selection of T cell receptor beta chains follows, all from one sample in a study of identifying expanded T cells in peripheral blood. The method was immunoSEQ multiplex PCR; TCRdb's version includes in-frame clones alone and lacks a portion of them. The table lists 100,000 or so clones, about 83% of them singletons, with 15% to 20% in the top ten. Sequences were obtained from blood. The receptors here all came from a person aged 18 to 69 in good health. Each CDR3 is given with its conserved first and last residue. The order of the fields is CDR3 DNA, CDR3 protein, clone size, J gene, V gene, D gene. D genes are given only for firm matches. Expanded clones are given a class, and other clones once, few, many or no size at all.

CDR3nt: TGTGCCAGCCTGGGCGGCAGCACGAACACCGGGGAGCTGTTTTTT
CDR3aa: CASLGGSTNTGELFF
abundance: NA
j_gene: TRBJ2-2
v_gene: TRBV2
d_gene: NA

CDR3nt: TGTGCCAGCGCGGACCCGTTCGTGAACACTGAAGCTTTCTTT
CDR3aa: CASADPFVNTEAFF
abundance: NA
j_gene: TRBJ1-1
v_gene: TRBV18
d_gene: NA

CDR3nt: TGTGCCAGCAGCGGACACCGGGACAGGGGCCCATACTACGAGCAGTACTTC
CDR3aa: CASSGHRDRGPYYEQYF
abundance: NA
j_gene: TRBJ2-7
v_gene: TRBV9
d_gene: TRBD1

CDR3nt: TGTGCCATCAGGAGTGGGGGGAGCACAGATACGCAGTATTTT
CDR3aa: CAIRSGGSTDTQYF
abundance: NA
j_gene: TRBJ2-3
v_gene: TRBV10-3
d_gene: NA

CDR3nt: TGTGCCAGCAGTGAAATCCAGGGCCCGGGCCATGAGCAGTTCTTC
CDR3aa: CASSEIQGPGHEQFF
abundance: NA
j_gene: TRBJ2-1
v_gene: TRBV2
d_gene: NA

CDR3nt: TGTGCCAGCAGCTTAGAACGGGGAAGTGAGCAGTTCTTC
CDR3aa: CASSLERGSEQFF
abundance: NA
j_gene: TRBJ2-1
v_gene: TRBV7-9
d_gene: NA

CDR3nt: TGTGCCAGCAGCCCGTACGTCAATCAGCCCCAGCATTTT
CDR3aa: CASSPYVNQPQHF
abundance: NA
j_gene: TRBJ1-5
v_gene: TRBV5-8
d_gene: NA

CDR3nt: TGTGCCAGCAGTTTAAACGTGGTGAACTATGGCTACACCTTC
CDR3aa: CASSLNVVNYGYTF
abundance: NA
j_gene: TRBJ1-2
v_gene: TRBV27
d_gene: NA

CDR3nt: TGTGCCAGCAGCCCCTTGGCACGACAGGGCGGCGAGCAGTACTTC
CDR3aa: CASSPLARQGGEQYF
abundance: NA
j_gene: TRBJ2-7
v_gene: TRBV11-2
d_gene: TRBD1

CDR3nt: TGTGCCAGCAGTGAAAAAGTCAGGTGGGCGACAGGGGGTACCTACAATGAGCAGTTCTTC
CDR3aa: CASSEKVRWATGGTYNEQFF
abundance: NA
j_gene: TRBJ2-1
v_gene: TRBV6-1
d_gene: TRBD1

CDR3nt: TGCGCCAGCAGCCCACAGGGGGCTGAGACAGATACGCAGTATTTT
CDR3aa: CASSPQGAETDTQYF
abundance: NA
j_gene: TRBJ2-3
v_gene: TRBV4-3
d_gene: TRBD1

CDR3nt: TGTGCCAGCAGCAGACAGGGGGCCGGGGGCTACACCTTC
CDR3aa: CASSRQGAGGYTF
abundance: NA
j_gene: TRBJ1-2
v_gene: TRBV11-2
d_gene: TRBD1

CDR3nt: TGCAGCGTGACAGGCCCAACTAATGAAAAACTGTTTTTT
CDR3aa: CSVTGPTNEKLFF
abundance: once
j_gene: TRBJ1-4
v_gene: TRBV29-1
d_gene: NA

CDR3nt: TGTGCCAGCAGTTTATTCGGGGGGGGTGAGCAGTTCTTC
CDR3aa: CASSLFGGGEQFF
abundance: NA
j_gene: TRBJ2-1
v_gene: TRBV28
d_gene: TRBD2

CDR3nt: TGTGCCAGCAGCCTCTTGAGTACCACCGGGGAGCTGTTTTTT
CDR3aa: CASSLLSTTGELFF
abundance: NA
j_gene: TRBJ2-2
v_gene: TRBV7-6
d_gene: NA

CDR3nt: TGTGCCAGCAGTTTTAAGGGGTACGGCTACACCTTC
CDR3aa: CASSFKGYGYTF
abundance: NA
j_gene: TRBJ1-2
v_gene: TRBV28
d_gene: NA

CDR3nt: TGTGCCAGCAGCCTCATTACCGGGGAGCTGTTTTTT
CDR3aa: CASSLITGELFF
abundance: NA
j_gene: TRBJ2-2
v_gene: TRBV13
d_gene: NA

CDR3nt: TGTGCCAGCAGCCCGATGGGTGTGTCCACTGAAGCTTTCTTT
CDR3aa: CASSPMGVSTEAFF
abundance: NA
j_gene: TRBJ1-1
v_gene: TRBV7-2
d_gene: NA

CDR3nt: TGTGCCAGCAGTAGACAGGGGAACTACGAGCAGTACTTC
CDR3aa: CASSRQGNYEQYF
abundance: NA
j_gene: TRBJ2-7
v_gene: TRBV6-5
d_gene: TRBD1

CDR3nt: TGTGCCAGCAGCTTAGTACAGGAGGTCACTGAAGCTTTCTTT
CDR3aa: CASSLVQEVTEAFF
abundance: NA
j_gene: TRBJ1-1
v_gene: TRBV7-9
d_gene: NA

CDR3nt: TGTGCCAGTAGTATCTCCGCTCTCAGCTCCTACAATGAGCAGTTCTTC
CDR3aa: CASSISALSSYNEQFF
abundance: few
j_gene: TRBJ2-1
v_gene: TRBV19
d_gene: NA

CDR3nt: TGTGCCAGCTCGTCAGCGGGGCGCAATGAGCAGTTCTTC
CDR3aa: CASSSAGRNEQFF
abundance: NA
j_gene: TRBJ2-1
v_gene: TRBV18
d_gene: TRBD2

CDR3nt: TGTGCCAGCAGTTTTTTTGGCGTGAATTCGCAATACTCTGGGGCCAACGTCCTGACTTTC
CDR3aa: CASSFFGVNSQYSGANVLTF
abundance: NA
j_gene: TRBJ2-6
v_gene: TRBV28
d_gene: NA

CDR3nt: TGTGCCAGCAGAAGGACGCAGGCGAACGAAAAACTGTTTTTT
CDR3aa: CASRRTQANEKLFF
abundance: NA
j_gene: TRBJ1-4
v_gene: TRBV6-5
d_gene: NA

CDR3nt: TGTGCCAGCAGCCCTCCGGCGGGATCCTATGGCTACACCTTC
CDR3aa: CASSPPAGSYGYTF
abundance: NA
j_gene: TRBJ1-2
v_gene: TRBV21-1
d_gene: NA

CDR3nt: TGTGCCAGCAGTGGTGCTCAAGGGATAGATACGCAGTATTTT
CDR3aa: CASSGAQGIDTQYF
abundance: NA
j_gene: TRBJ2-3
v_gene: TRBV25-1
d_gene: NA

CDR3nt: TGTGCCAGCAGCTTAGCGGGGGAACCGACGCAGTATTTT
CDR3aa: CASSLAGEPTQYF
abundance: NA
j_gene: TRBJ2-3
v_gene: TRBV7-9
d_gene: NA

CDR3nt: TGTGCCATCAGTGAGCGGGAGACTGAAGCTTTCTTT
CDR3aa: CAISERETEAFF
abundance: NA
j_gene: TRBJ1-1
v_gene: TRBV10-3
d_gene: NA

CDR3nt: TGTGCCAGCAGCTTCGGACGGAACTATGGCTACACCTTC
CDR3aa: CASSFGRNYGYTF
abundance: NA
j_gene: TRBJ1-2
v_gene: TRBV7-9
d_gene: NA

CDR3nt: TGTGCCAGCAGCTTAGGCGGGGCAGCTTACTATGGCTACACCTTC
CDR3aa: CASSLGGAAYYGYTF
abundance: once
j_gene: TRBJ1-2
v_gene: TRBV13
d_gene: NA

CDR3nt: TGTGCTTCGGGACAGATCTCCTACGAGCAGTACTTC
CDR3aa: CASGQISYEQYF
abundance: NA
j_gene: TRBJ2-7
v_gene: TRBV6-5
d_gene: TRBD1

CDR3nt: TGTGCCAGCAGCCAAGACCTAGCCTGGTCGGGCGAGCAGTACTTC
CDR3aa: CASSQDLAWSGEQYF
abundance: NA
j_gene: TRBJ2-7
v_gene: TRBV4-2
d_gene: NA

CDR3nt: TGTGCCAGCAGTCGGCCCCAGCATTTT
CDR3aa: CASSRPQHF
abundance: NA
j_gene: TRBJ1-5
v_gene: TRBV6-6
d_gene: NA

CDR3nt: TGTGCCAGCAGCCGTACTAGCGGGGGGGACAATGAGCAGTTCTTC
CDR3aa: CASSRTSGGDNEQFF
abundance: NA
j_gene: TRBJ2-1
v_gene: TRBV11-2
d_gene: TRBD2

CDR3nt: TGTGCCACCAGCAGAGGCCAGGGGGCCCAGCCCCAGCATTTT
CDR3aa: CATSRGQGAQPQHF
abundance: NA
j_gene: TRBJ1-5
v_gene: TRBV15
d_gene: TRBD1

CDR3nt: TGTGCCAGCAGCTTGGGGGACGGACTTTTCTCTGGGGCCAACGTCCTGACTTTC
CDR3aa: CASSLGDGLFSGANVLTF
abundance: few
j_gene: TRBJ2-6
v_gene: TRBV5-6
d_gene: NA

CDR3nt: TGTGCCAGCAGTGAAGCGGGCGGGAGCTCCTACGAGCAGTACTTC
CDR3aa: CASSEAGGSSYEQYF
abundance: few
j_gene: TRBJ2-7
v_gene: TRBV6-1
d_gene: TRBD2

CDR3nt: TGTGCTACTAGAGACCGGGACAGGGGTGCTCAGCCCCAGCATTTT
CDR3aa: CATRDRDRGAQPQHF
abundance: NA
j_gene: TRBJ1-5
v_gene: TRBV10-3
d_gene: TRBD1

CDR3nt: TGTGCCAGCGGGCCCCCCGGGGTAGCCCCCTCTTACGAGCAGTACTTC
CDR3aa: CASGPPGVAPSYEQYF
abundance: NA
j_gene: TRBJ2-7
v_gene: TRBV2
d_gene: NA

CDR3nt: TGTGCCAGCAGTTTGTTAGGGACAGGGCCCTACGAGCAGTACTTC
CDR3aa: CASSLLGTGPYEQYF
abundance: NA
j_gene: TRBJ2-7
v_gene: TRBV27
d_gene: TRBD1

CDR3nt: TGTGCCAGCAGCTCACCAGGGGGGTGGAACACTGAAGCTTTCTTT
CDR3aa: CASSSPGGWNTEAFF
abundance: NA
j_gene: TRBJ1-1
v_gene: TRBV7-8
d_gene: TRBD1

CDR3nt: TGTGCCATCAGCAGGACGGGTCTACGGGAGCAGTACTTC
CDR3aa: CAISRTGLREQYF
abundance: NA
j_gene: TRBJ2-7
v_gene: TRBV10-3
d_gene: NA

CDR3nt: TGCGCCAGCAGCCAAGATGGGAGCAGGCCCACAGATACGCAGTATTTT
CDR3aa: CASSQDGSRPTDTQYF
abundance: NA
j_gene: TRBJ2-3
v_gene: TRBV4-3
d_gene: NA

CDR3nt: TGTGCCAGTAGCACCGGGACAGTCTACGAGCAGTACTTC
CDR3aa: CASSTGTVYEQYF
abundance: NA
j_gene: TRBJ2-7
v_gene: TRBV19
d_gene: TRBD1

CDR3nt: TGTGCCAGCAGCTTCGGGGGCGGGAGCTCCTACGAGCAGTACTTC
CDR3aa: CASSFGGGSSYEQYF
abundance: NA
j_gene: TRBJ2-7
v_gene: TRBV5-4
d_gene: NA